The next 16 T cell receptor beta chains were all read from a single sample in a study of cytomegalovirus exposure and HLA in healthy donors. Method: immunoSEQ multiplex PCR; TCRdb's copy keeps in-frame clones and lacks some. This sample carries 150,000 to 200,000 clones, 75% to 85% of them seen once, and the ten largest clones take around 15%. Sample: PBMCs. The origin of the receptors is a woman in her 30s in good health and CMV-seropositive.

The chain recombines TRBV18 with TRBJ2-1; 9 positions agree with TRBD2. The J segment lost 9 bases and the V segment lost 6 bases, leaving 6 bases of the junction unmatched. The germline V gene has CDR1 KGHSH and CDR2 LQKENI. This CDR3 has 13 residues. Here the CDR3 DNA reads TGTGCCAGCTCCGTGGGACTAGCAACTGAGCAGTTCTTC. Residues: CASSVGLATEQFF.

V and J are TRBV7-9 and TRBJ2-3; 8 nucleotides line up with TRBD2. In germline, CDR1 is SEHNR, CDR2 FQNEAQ (reference sequence). There are 15 residues in the CDR3. Trimming at V came to 3 bases and at J to 2 bases, leaving 4 bases not matched to a gene. The CDR3 region has the DNA TGTGCCAGCAGCTTTGGTAGCGGGGTCACAGATACGCAGTATTTT. This codes for CASSFGSGVTDTQYF.

The chain is built from TRBV27 and TRBJ1-1; D is undetermined. CDR3 length: 12 residues. Germline V gene data show CDR1 as MNHEY and CDR2 as SMNVEV (reference sequence). The V and J ends lost 2 bases and 9 bases respectively, with 10 bases between them. The chain's CDR3 is CASSLPGRQAFF. For the CDR3, the DNA is TGTGCCAGCAGTTTACCAGGTCGGCAAGCTTTCTTT.

This clone was counted a single time. CDR3 residues: CASSWGGAVQETQYF. The CDR3 region has the DNA TGTGCCAGCAGCTGGGGTGGGGCAGTACAGGAGACCCAGTACTTC. The V call is TRBV5-6, the J call TRBJ2-5; maybe TRBD1 (5 bases). From germline, CDR1 is SGHDT and CDR2 YYEEEE. The germline V and J ends were trimmed by 3 bases and 5 bases, with 17 bases remaining between them. This CDR3 has 15 amino acids.

The sample holds a few counts of this clone. The genes are TRBV29-1 and TRBJ2-7; 7 bases are shared with TRBD2. V shed 3 bases and J 3 bases; nucleotides not matched to a gene: 5. The V gene's germline CDR1 is SQVTM and CDR2 ANQGSEA. The CDR3 totals 13 residues. The CDR3 loop is CSVEGEGSYEQYF. CDR3 DNA sequence: TGCAGCGTTGAGGGGGAGGGGAGCTACGAGCAGTACTTC.

The chain has TRBV13 and TRBJ2-1; 12 nucleotides agree with TRBD2. CDR1 and CDR2 from the germline V gene are PRHDT and FYEKMQ (reference sequence). V shed 0 bases, J shed 9 bases, and the junction held 12 bases outside the gene matches. There are 18 residues in the CDR3. The CDR3 sequence is CASSLGQTPSGRAGEQFF. CDR3 bases: TGTGCCAGCAGCTTAGGTCAAACTCCTAGCGGGAGGGCCGGTGAGCAGTTCTTC.

The chain couples TRBV7-9 to TRBJ2-5; 12 bases map to TRBD2. The V gene's germline CDR1 is SEHNR and CDR2 FQNEAQ (reference sequence). The V and J ends lost 1 base and 5 bases, in that order; junction bases with no gene match: 5. The CDR3 consists of 16 residues. CDR3 sequence (DNA): TGTGCCAGCAGCTTAGTGGGCCTAGCGGGAGGGGAGACCCAGTACTTC. The encoded protein is CASSLVGLAGGETQYF.

The chain carries TRBV15 and TRBJ2-5; 9 nucleotides match TRBD2. CDR3 length: 19 amino acids. Losses at the gene ends were 0 bases for V and 5 bases for J; bases not matched to a gene: 16. Germline CDR1 reads LNHNV; CDR2 reads YYDKDF (reference sequence). The CDR3 bases are TGTGCCACCAGCAGAGATCGGGGCCTGGACCTCGCGGGAGGGGAGACCCAGTACTTC. It is translated as CATSRDRGLDLAGGETQYF. Drawing the rest from reference TRBV15 and TRBJ2-5, the complete variable domain is DAMVIQNPRYQVTQFGKPVTLSCSQTLNHNVMYWYQQKSSQAPKLLFHYYDKDFNNEADTPDNFQSRRPNTSFCFLDIRSPGLGDTAMYLCATSRDRGLDLAGGETQYFGPGTRLLVL.

The chain couples TRBV6-7 to TRBJ2-7; 7 bases are a match to TRBD1. TRBV6-7 is reported as an ORF; its role is uncertain. V was clipped by 6 bases and J by 1 base; unmatched bases: 15. The CDR3 is 17 residues long. CDR3 amino acids: CASSLDRVIGHSYEQYF. The CDR3 DNA sequence: TGTGCCAGCAGCTTAGACAGGGTGATTGGTCATTCCTACGAGCAGTACTTC.

The gene calls are TRBV12-2 and TRBJ2-7; the table's D call of TRBD1 was not tested on the DNA. TRBV12-2 is an annotated pseudogene. The CDR3 is 17 amino acids. CDR3 protein: CASRLVLYDPPRVEQYF. DNA for the CDR3: TGTGCAAGTCGCTTAGTTCTCTATGACCCCCCCAGGGTCGAGCAGTACTTC.

The chain couples TRBV28 to TRBJ2-6; D call uncertain. The CDR3 loop spans 14 amino acids. V shed 5 bases and J shed 0 bases, with 5 bases lying between them. Germline V lookup: CDR1 MDHEN, CDR2 SYDVKM. The CDR3 sequence: CASSVHSGANVLTF. DNA of the CDR3: TGTGCCAGCAGTGTACACTCTGGGGCCAACGTCCTGACTTTC.

J is TRBJ1-1 and V is TRBV28; D unclear. This CDR3 is 14 amino acids long. Germline values: CDR1 MDHEN, CDR2 SYDVKM. V lost 6 bases and J lost 5, with 16 bases in between. The CDR3 spells CASSPSLGRTEAFF. As DNA, the CDR3 is TGTGCCAGCAGCCCAAGCTTAGGGAGAACTGAAGCTTTCTTT.

CDR3 in DNA: TGTGCCAGCTCACCTGTTGCAGGGGCGACCTACGAGCAGTACTTC. Translating gives CASSPVAGATYEQYF. This sequence joins TRBV18 and TRBJ2-7; D might be TRBD1 (6 bases). Germline V gene lookup returns CDR1 KGHSH and CDR2 LQKENI. Between the trimmed V and J ends, which lost 3 bases and 2 bases, there was a span of 14 bases. CDR3 length: 15 amino acids.

This clone showed up just once. V usage is TRBV27 and J usage is TRBJ1-3, with no clear D. Germline V lookup: CDR1 MNHEY, CDR2 SMNVEV (reference sequence). This CDR3 region has 14 residues. Trimming took 4 bases from V and 0 from J, leaving 7 bases between them. The CDR3, as DNA: TGTGCCAGCAGTTCAATCCACTCTGGAAACACCATATATTTT. The encoded protein is CASSSIHSGNTIYF.

V is TRBV5-1 and J is TRBJ2-3; 16 bases are shared with TRBD2. V gave up 5 bases and J gave up 9 bases; unmatched junction bases: 21. The CDR3 has 20 amino acids. From germline, CDR1 is SGHRS and CDR2 YFSETQ. Written as DNA, the CDR3 is TGCGCCAGCAGTCGAGGCGACGGGACTAGCGGGAGGGCCGAAGGGAACACGCAGTATTTT. It encodes CASSRGDGTSGRAEGNTQYF.

J is TRBJ1-4 and V is TRBV15; D unresolved. Germline CDR1 and CDR2: LNHNV and YYDKDF (reference sequence). The CDR3 is 14 amino acids. The V and J ends lost 4 bases and 10 bases respectively, with 16 bases between them. The CDR3 DNA reads as TGTGCCACCAGCACGGACCGGGCGGCGGGAAAACTGTTTTTT. It specifies CATSTDRAAGKLFF.